These T cell receptor beta chains were read from a single sample in a study of identical twins. Each CDR3 protein gets one entry after TCRdb re-called the 5' RACE reads with MiXCR. The repertoire has about 530,000 distinct CDR3 sequences, approximately 20% of them found once; the top ten carry more than 0.4%. These data were likewise used in another study, on yellow fever vaccine responses in identical twins.

Material: CD4+ T cells sorted from blood. These receptors originate from a woman in her late teens or twenties in good health. The CDR3 runs from the conserved cysteine through the conserved F or W. Fields, in order: D gene, V gene, J gene, clone size, CDR3 protein, CDR3 DNA. The D gene is left open where the match is weak. Not every row has a clone size; where given, it reads once, few, many or a size class.

>TRBD1|TRBV20-1|TRBJ2-2|few
CSAPGGAGTGELFF
TGCAGTGCACCAGGGGGCGCTGGGACCGGGGAGCTGTTTTTT
>-|TRBV27|TRBJ2-1|few
CASSRTYLYNEQFF
TGTGCCAGCTCAAGGACATACCTCTACAATGAGCAGTTCTTC
>-|TRBV9|TRBJ1-2|few
CASSVAEGTNYGYTF
TGTGCCAGCAGCGTAGCGGAGGGAACTAACTATGGCTACACCTTC
>-|TRBV18|TRBJ2-7|-
CASSPRFLGLDGEQYF
TGTGCCAGCTCACCTCGGTTCTTAGGCCTCGACGGGGAGCAGTACTTC
>TRBD1|TRBV19|TRBJ2-5|few
CASSPLETGTETQYF
TGTGCCAGTAGTCCCCTCGAGACAGGGACAGAGACCCAGTACTTC
>-|TRBV12-3/TRBV12-4|TRBJ1-5|few
CASTPGGLSNQPQHF
TGTGCCAGCACTCCCGGTGGACTGAGCAATCAGCCCCAGCATTTT
>TRBD1|TRBV5-1|TRBJ2-3|few
CASSVARTGGGGDTQYF
TGCGCCAGCAGCGTGGCGCGAACAGGGGGCGGAGGAGATACGCAGTATTTT
>-|TRBV7-9|TRBJ2-1|-
CASRPTPLRYEQFF
TGTGCCAGCAGACCCACCCCATTACGCTATGAGCAGTTCTTC
>TRBD1|TRBV20-1|TRBJ1-5|-
CSARDWRQGFTQPQHF
TGCAGTGCTAGAGATTGGCGACAGGGGTTCACTCAGCCCCAGCATTTT
>TRBD1|TRBV4-1|TRBJ2-3|-
CASSQVTGGGADTQYF
TGCGCCAGCAGCCAAGTGACAGGGGGCGGTGCAGATACGCAGTATTTT
>-|TRBV4-1|TRBJ1-2|-
CASSQVGRDYGYTF
TGCGCCAGCAGCCAAGTGGGTAGAGACTATGGCTACACCTTC
>-|TRBV15|TRBJ2-2|-
CATSRLTRPYTGELFF
TGTGCCACCAGCAGATTGACAAGACCCTACACCGGGGAGCTGTTTTTT
>-|TRBV10-1|TRBJ2-1|few
CASSEDSSYNEQFF
TGCGCCAGCAGTGAGGACAGCTCCTACAATGAGCAGTTCTTC
>TRBD1|TRBV24-1|TRBJ2-7|-
CATSDSGTGDNEQYF
TGTGCCACCAGTGATTCCGGGACAGGGGATAACGAGCAGTACTTC
>TRBD2|TRBV4-1|TRBJ2-1|-
CASSQDGSGGVLGEQFF
TGCGCCAGCAGCCAAGACGGTAGCGGGGGGGTCTTGGGGGAGCAGTTCTTC
>TRBD2|TRBV20-1|TRBJ2-1|-
CSARVNGLAGPYNEQFF
TGCAGTGCTAGAGTCAACGGACTAGCGGGGCCTTACAATGAGCAGTTCTTC
>-|TRBV28|TRBJ1-5|many
CASSFGGLQPQHF
TGTGCCAGCAGTTTCGGGGGCTTGCAGCCCCAGCATTTT
>-|TRBV14|TRBJ2-1|-
CASSRPRGEQFF
TGTGCCAGCAGCCGCCCTCGGGGTGAGCAGTTCTTC
>-|TRBV11-2|TRBJ2-5|-
CASSSLTMGISGIQETQYF
TGTGCCAGCAGCTCTCTTACGATGGGGATTAGCGGAATACAAGAGACCCAGTACTTC
>-|TRBV7-7|TRBJ1-5|few
CASSLEGGGLPQHF
TGTGCCAGCAGCTTAGAAGGCGGGGGCCTGCCCCAGCATTTT
>TRBD2|TRBV7-7|TRBJ2-2|-
CASSPTSAVSGELFF
TGTGCCAGCAGCCCGACTAGCGCGGTCTCCGGGGAGCTGTTTTTT
>TRBD1|TRBV12-3/TRBV12-4|TRBJ2-7|-
CASMGTAYEQYF
TGTGCCAGCATGGGGACAGCCTACGAGCAGTACTTC
>TRBD1|TRBV7-2|TRBJ1-2|once
CASSLAPGQGVIYGYTF
TGTGCCAGCAGCTTAGCGCCCGGACAGGGGGTTATCTATGGCTACACCTTC
>TRBD1|TRBV12-3/TRBV12-4|TRBJ1-2|few
CASTTQGAGYGYTF
TGTGCCAGCACAACTCAGGGGGCGGGCTATGGCTACACCTTC
>-|TRBV12-3/TRBV12-4|TRBJ1-1|-
CASRPIQGNTEAFF
TGTGCCAGCAGACCTATTCAGGGAAACACTGAAGCTTTCTTT
>TRBD2|TRBV29-1|TRBJ2-7|many
CSVVLGGAYEQYF
TGCAGCGTTGTACTGGGGGGGGCCTACGAGCAGTACTTC
>TRBD2|TRBV5-6|TRBJ2-3|-
CASRQAGGPPDTQYF
TGTGCCAGCAGACAAGCGGGAGGGCCCCCAGATACGCAGTATTTT
>-|TRBV7-9|TRBJ2-1|-
CASSLIFNEQFF
TGTGCCAGCAGCTTAATTTTCAATGAGCAGTTCTTC
>TRBD2|TRBV7-6|TRBJ2-7|few
CASSLALAGGPISYEQYF
TGTGCCAGCAGCTTAGCTCTAGCGGGAGGGCCTATCTCCTACGAGCAGTACTTC